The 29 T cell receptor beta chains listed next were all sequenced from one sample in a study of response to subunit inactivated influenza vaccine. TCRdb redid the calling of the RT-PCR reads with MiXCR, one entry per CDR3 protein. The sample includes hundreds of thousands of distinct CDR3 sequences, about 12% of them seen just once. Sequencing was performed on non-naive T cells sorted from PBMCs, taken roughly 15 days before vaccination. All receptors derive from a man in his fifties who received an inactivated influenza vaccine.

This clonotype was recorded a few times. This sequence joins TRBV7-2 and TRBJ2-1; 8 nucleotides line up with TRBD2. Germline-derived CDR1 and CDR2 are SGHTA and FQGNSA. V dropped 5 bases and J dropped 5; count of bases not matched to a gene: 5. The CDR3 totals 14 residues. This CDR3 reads CASSESGGHNEQFF. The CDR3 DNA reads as TGTGCCAGCAGCGAGAGCGGGGGCCACAATGAGCAGTTCTTC.

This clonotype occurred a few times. CDR3 coding DNA: TGTGCCAGCAGCCAGCCAGGGAGGACCGGGGAGCTGTTTTTT. It translates to CASSQPGRTGELFF. The chain links TRBV3-1 to TRBJ2-2, with TRBD2 as a possible D gene (6 bases). Trimming removed 3 bases from V and 5 bases from J, with 10 bases in between. The CDR3 has 14 amino acids. Germline loops: CDR1 LGHDT, CDR2 YNNKEL (reference sequence).

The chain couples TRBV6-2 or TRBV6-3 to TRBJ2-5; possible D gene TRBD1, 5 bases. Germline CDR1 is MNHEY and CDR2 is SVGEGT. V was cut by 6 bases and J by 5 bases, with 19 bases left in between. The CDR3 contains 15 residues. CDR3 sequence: CASRTRAPGDETQYF. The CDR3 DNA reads TGTGCCAGCAGAACCAGGGCCCCGGGCGACGAGACCCAGTACTTC.

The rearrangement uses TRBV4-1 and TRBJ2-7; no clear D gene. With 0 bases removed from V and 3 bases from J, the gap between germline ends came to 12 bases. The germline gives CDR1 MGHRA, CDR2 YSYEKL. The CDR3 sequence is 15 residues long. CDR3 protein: CASSQDPGRGYEQYF. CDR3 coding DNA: TGCGCCAGCAGCCAAGACCCGGGCAGAGGCTACGAGCAGTACTTC.

This CDR3 is CASSPFVGGTGSYYGYTF. The CDR3 region has the DNA TGTGCCAGCAGTCCCTTCGTCGGGGGGACAGGGTCTTACTATGGCTACACCTTC. This chain connects TRBV27 to TRBJ1-2, with 9 bases identical to TRBD1. There are 18 residues in the CDR3. The germline V gene encodes CDR1 MNHEY and CDR2 SMNVEV (reference sequence). V was clipped by 5 bases and J by 3 bases; unmatched bases: 16.

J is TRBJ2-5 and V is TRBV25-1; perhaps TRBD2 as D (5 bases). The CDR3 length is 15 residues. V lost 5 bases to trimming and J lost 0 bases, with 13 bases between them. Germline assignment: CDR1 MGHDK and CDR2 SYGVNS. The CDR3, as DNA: TGTGCCAGCAGTAGACTAAATTTATACCAAGAGACCCAGTACTTC. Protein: CASSRLNLYQETQYF.

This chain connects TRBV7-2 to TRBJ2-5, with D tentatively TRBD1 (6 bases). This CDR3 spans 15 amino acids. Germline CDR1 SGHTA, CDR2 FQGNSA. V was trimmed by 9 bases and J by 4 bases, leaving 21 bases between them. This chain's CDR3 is CASRPWQGMGETQYF. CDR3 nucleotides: TGTGCCAGTCGACCGTGGCAGGGGATGGGAGAGACCCAGTACTTC.

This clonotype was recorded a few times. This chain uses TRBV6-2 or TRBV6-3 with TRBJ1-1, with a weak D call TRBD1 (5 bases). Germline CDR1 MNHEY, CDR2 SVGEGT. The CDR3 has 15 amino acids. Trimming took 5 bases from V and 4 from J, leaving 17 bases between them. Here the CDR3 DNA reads TGTGCCAGCAGTCTTTCGCAGGGCGAGGGCACTGAAGCTTTCTTT. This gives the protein CASSLSQGEGTEAFF.

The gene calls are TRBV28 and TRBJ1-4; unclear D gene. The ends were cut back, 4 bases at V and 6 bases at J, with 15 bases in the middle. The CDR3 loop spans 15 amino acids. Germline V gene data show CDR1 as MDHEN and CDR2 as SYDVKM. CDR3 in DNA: TGTGCCAGCAGTTCCCCGACACCAATGGATGAAAAACTGTTTTTT. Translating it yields CASSSPTPMDEKLFF.

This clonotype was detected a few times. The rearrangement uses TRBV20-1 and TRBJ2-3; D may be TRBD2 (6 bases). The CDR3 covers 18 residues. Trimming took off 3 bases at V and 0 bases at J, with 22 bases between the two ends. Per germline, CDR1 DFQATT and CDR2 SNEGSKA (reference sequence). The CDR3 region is CSASSGESDKTSTDTQYF. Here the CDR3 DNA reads TGCAGTGCTAGTTCGGGGGAATCCGATAAAACAAGCACAGATACGCAGTATTTT.

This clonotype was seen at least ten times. The CDR3 coding sequence is TGTGCCAGCAGTCGACAGAAAGAGACCCAGTACTTC. It specifies CASSRQKETQYF. The chain employs TRBV3-1 and TRBJ2-5, with D perhaps matching TRBD1 (5 bases). The CDR3 is 12 residues long. Germline V gene lookup returns CDR1 LGHDT and CDR2 YNNKEL (reference sequence). V lost 6 bases to trimming and J lost 3 bases, with 8 bases between them.

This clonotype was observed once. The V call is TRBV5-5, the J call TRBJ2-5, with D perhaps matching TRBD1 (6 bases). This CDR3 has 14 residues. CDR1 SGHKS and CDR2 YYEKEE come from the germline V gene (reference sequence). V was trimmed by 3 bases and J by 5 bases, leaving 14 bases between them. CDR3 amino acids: CASSSGTMQETQYF. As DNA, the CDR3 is TGTGCCAGCAGCTCCGGGACAATGCAGGAGACCCAGTACTTC.

The CDR3 DNA sequence: TGCAGTGCTAGAGGGACATCGGATAGTGAAGCTTTCTTT. It translates to CSARGTSDSEAFF. The chain carries TRBV20-1 and TRBJ1-1; tentatively, D is TRBD1 (5 bases). From germline, CDR1 is DFQATT and CDR2 SNEGSKA (reference sequence). The CDR3 loop spans 13 amino acids. With 1 base removed from V and 7 bases from J, the gap between germline ends came to 13 bases.

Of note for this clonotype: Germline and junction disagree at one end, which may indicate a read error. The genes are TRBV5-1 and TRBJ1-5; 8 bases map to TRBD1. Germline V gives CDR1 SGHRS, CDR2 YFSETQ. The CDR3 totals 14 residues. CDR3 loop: CASSPQGAGQPHHF. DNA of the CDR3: TGCGCCAGCAGCCCGCAGGGGGCTGGTCAGCCCCATCATTTT.

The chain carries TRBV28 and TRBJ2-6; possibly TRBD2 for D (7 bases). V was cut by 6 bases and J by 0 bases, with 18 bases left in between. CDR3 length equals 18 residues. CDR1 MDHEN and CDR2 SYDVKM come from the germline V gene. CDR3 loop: CASSTPSGGLSGANVLTF. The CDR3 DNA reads TGTGCCAGCAGCACCCCCTCCGGGGGGCTCTCTGGGGCCAACGTCCTGACTTTC.

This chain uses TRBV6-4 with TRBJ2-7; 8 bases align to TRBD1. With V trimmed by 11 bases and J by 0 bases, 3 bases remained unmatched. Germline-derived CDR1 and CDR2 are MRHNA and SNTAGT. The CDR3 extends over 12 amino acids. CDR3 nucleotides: TGTGCCGGGACAGGATACTCCTACGAGCAGTACTTC. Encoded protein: CAGTGYSYEQYF.

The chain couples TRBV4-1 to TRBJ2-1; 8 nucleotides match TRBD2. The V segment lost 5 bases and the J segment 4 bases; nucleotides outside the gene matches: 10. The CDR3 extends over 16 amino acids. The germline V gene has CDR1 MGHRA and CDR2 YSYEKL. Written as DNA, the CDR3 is TGCGCCAGCAGCTTACAAACAGCTAGCGGGTACAATGAGCAGTTCTTC. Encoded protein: CASSLQTASGYNEQFF.

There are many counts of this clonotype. The DNA for the CDR3 is TGTGCCAGCAGTTCCCACAGCTATGGCTACACCTTC. Amino acid sequence: CASSSHSYGYTF. V usage is TRBV12-3 or TRBV12-4 and J usage is TRBJ1-2; the D is unclear. The ends were cut back, 4 bases at V and 4 bases at J, with 7 bases in the middle. The length of the CDR3 is 12 residues.

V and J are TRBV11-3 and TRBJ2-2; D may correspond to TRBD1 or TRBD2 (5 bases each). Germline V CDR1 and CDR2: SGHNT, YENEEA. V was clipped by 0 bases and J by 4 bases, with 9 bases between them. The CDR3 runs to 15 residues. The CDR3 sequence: CASSLDRGTTGELFF. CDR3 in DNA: TGTGCCAGCAGCTTAGATAGAGGGACCACCGGGGAGCTGTTTTTT.

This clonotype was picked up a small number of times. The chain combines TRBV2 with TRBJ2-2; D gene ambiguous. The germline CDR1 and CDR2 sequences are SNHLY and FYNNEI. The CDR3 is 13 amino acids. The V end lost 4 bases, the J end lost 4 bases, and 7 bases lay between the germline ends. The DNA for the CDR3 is TGTGCCAGCAGTGCCAGGATCACCGGGGAGCTGTTTTTT. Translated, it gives CASSARITGELFF.

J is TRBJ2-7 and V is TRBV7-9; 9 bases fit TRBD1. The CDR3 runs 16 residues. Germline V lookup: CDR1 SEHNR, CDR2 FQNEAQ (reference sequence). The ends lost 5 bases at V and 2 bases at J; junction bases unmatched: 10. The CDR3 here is CASSKSSGQGTYEQYF. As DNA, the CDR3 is TGTGCCAGCAGCAAATCCTCGGGACAGGGAACCTACGAGCAGTACTTC.

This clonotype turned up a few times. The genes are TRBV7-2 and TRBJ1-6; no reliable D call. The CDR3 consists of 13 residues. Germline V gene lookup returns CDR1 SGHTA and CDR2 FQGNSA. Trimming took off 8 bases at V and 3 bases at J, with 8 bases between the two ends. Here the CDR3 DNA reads TGTGCCAGCTCCCCAGGCTATAATTCACCCCTCCACTTT. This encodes CASSPGYNSPLHF.

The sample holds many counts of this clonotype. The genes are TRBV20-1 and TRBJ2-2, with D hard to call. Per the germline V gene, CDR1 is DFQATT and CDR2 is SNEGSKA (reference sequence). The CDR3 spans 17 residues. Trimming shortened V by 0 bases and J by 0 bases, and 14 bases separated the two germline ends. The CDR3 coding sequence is TGCAGTGCTAGAGATACAAGGAGACTCGCGAACACCGGGGAGCTGTTTTTT. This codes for CSARDTRRLANTGELFF.

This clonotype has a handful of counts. The CDR3 loop reads CASSERTGGTGELFF. The DNA for the CDR3 is TGTGCCAGCAGCGAGCGGACAGGGGGCACCGGGGAGCTGTTTTTT. The chain has TRBV11-2 and TRBJ2-2, with 10 bases lining up with TRBD1. This CDR3 region has 15 residues. Germline V gene lookup returns CDR1 SGHAT and CDR2 FQNNGV. The V and J ends lost 5 bases and 4 bases, in that order; junction bases with no gene match: 4.

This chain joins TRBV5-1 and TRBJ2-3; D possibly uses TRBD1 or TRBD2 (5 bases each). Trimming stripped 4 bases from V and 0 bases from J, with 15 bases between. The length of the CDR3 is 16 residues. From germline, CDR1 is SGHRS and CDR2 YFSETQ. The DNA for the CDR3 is TGCGCCAGCAGCCTGGGGGTGACGGCTAGCACAGATACGCAGTATTTT. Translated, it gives CASSLGVTASTDTQYF.

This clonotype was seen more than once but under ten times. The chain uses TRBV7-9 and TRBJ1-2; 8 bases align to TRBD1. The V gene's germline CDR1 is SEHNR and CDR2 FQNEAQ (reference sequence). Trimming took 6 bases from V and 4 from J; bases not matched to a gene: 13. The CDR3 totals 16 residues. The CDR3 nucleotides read TGTGCCAGCAGTCTAACCCGACGGACAGGGAGCTATGGCTACACCTTC. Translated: CASSLTRRTGSYGYTF.

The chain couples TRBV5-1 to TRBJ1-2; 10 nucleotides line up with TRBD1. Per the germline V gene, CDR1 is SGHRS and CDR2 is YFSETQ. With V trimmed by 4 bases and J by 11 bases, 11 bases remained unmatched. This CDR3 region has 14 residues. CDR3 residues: CASSPDRGSFGYTF. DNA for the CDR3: TGCGCCAGCAGCCCGGACAGGGGGAGTTTTGGATACACCTTC. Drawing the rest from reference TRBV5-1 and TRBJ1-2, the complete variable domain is KAGVTQTPRYLIKTRGQQVTLSCSPISGHRSVSWYQQTPGQGLQFLFEYFSETQRNKGNFPGRFSGRQFSNSRSEMNVSTLELGDSALYLCASSPDRGSFGYTFGSGTRLTVV.

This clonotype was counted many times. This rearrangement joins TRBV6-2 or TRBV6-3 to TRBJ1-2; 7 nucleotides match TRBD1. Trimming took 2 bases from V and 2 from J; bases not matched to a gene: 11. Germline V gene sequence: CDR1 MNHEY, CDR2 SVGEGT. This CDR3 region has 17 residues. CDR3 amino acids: CASSYEHWDRTNYGYTF. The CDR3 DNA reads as TGTGCCAGCAGTTACGAACATTGGGACAGAACAAACTATGGCTACACCTTC.

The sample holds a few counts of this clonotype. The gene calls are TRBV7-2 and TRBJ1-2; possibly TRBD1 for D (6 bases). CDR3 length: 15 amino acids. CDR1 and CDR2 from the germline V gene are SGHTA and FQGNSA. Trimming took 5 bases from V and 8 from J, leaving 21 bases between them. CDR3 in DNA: TGTGCCAGCAGCCTTTTGGCAGGGGCGCCGGGGGGCTACACCTTC. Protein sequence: CASSLLAGAPGGYTF.